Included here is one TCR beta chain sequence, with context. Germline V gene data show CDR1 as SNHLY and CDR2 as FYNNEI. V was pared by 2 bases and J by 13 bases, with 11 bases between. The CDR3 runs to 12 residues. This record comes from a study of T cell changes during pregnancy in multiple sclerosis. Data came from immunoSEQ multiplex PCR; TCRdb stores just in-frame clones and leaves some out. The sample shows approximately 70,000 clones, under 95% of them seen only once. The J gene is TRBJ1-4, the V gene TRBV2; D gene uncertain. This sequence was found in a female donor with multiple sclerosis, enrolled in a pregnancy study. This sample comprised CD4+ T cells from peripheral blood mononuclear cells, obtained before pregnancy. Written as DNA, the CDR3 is TGTGCCAGCAGTGAATCGGAGGGCCGACTGTTTTTT. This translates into CASSESEGRLFF.